Following are 17 T cell receptor beta chains from one sample sequenced in a study of somatic mutations in cytotoxic T cells in rheumatoid arthritis. Assay used: immunoSEQ multiplex PCR; TCRdb lists only in-frame clones, some missing. Of about 18,000 clones listed, roughly 80% are singletons. Sequencing input: CD8+ T cells sorted from blood. These receptors all stem from an adult with rheumatoid arthritis.

The chain joins TRBV28 to TRBJ2-1, with 13 bases that match TRBD2. The CDR3 sequence is 17 residues long. From germline, CDR1 is MDHEN and CDR2 SYDVKM. Germline trimming cut 6 bases from V and 8 bases from J; bases unmatched to any gene: 13. The DNA for the CDR3 is TGTGCCAGCAGGAGACTAGCGGGGGGTTCCCTTTGGGATGAGCAGTTCTTC. This gives the protein CASRRLAGGSLWDEQFF.

The CDR3 loop reads CATNGGPNTGELFF. The DNA of the CDR3 is TGCGCCACCAATGGGGGCCCGAACACCGGGGAGCTGTTTTTT. V usage is TRBV10-2 and J usage is TRBJ2-2; D possibly corresponds to TRBD1 (6 bases). V lost 10 bases, J lost 0 bases, and 12 bases lay in between. The CDR3 covers 14 residues. Germline V gene data show CDR1 as WSHSY and CDR2 as SAAADI.

The chain couples TRBV7-9 to TRBJ1-3; D is unresolved. The CDR3 sequence is 16 residues long. Deletions cut 5 bases from V and 0 bases from J, with 14 bases between. Germline CDR1 reads SEHNR; CDR2 reads FQNEAQ (reference sequence). In DNA form, the CDR3 reads TGTGCCAGCAGCCGCCCATCGGCGCCCTCTGGAAACACCATATATTTT. Its protein is CASSRPSAPSGNTIYF.

V gene TRBV7-9 combines with J gene TRBJ1-1, with a tentative D call TRBD1 (6 bases). Trimming took 5 bases from V and 6 from J, leaving 22 bases between them. The CDR3 sequence is 16 residues long. CDR1 is SEHNR and CDR2 is FQNEAQ in the germline V gene (reference sequence). CDR3 bases: TGTGCCAGCAGCCCGGAGGCGGGGGGGCCCTATCCTGAAGCTTTCTTT. This encodes CASSPEAGGPYPEAFF. The full variable domain, its missing parts supplied by reference TRBV7-9 and TRBJ1-1, is DTGVSQNPRHKITKRGQNVTFRCDPISEHNRLYWYRQTLGQGPEFLTYFQNEAQLEKSRLLSDRFSAERPKGSFSTLEIQRTEQGDSAMYLCASSPEAGGPYPEAFFGQGTRLTVV.

The CDR3 DNA follows: TGCAGCGTTCTTCGACCCCCTCAGGCTGAAGCTTTCTTT. This gives the protein CSVLRPPQAEAFF. This sequence joins TRBV29-1 and TRBJ1-1; D is undetermined. The germline V gene encodes CDR1 SQVTM and CDR2 ANQGSEA. Trimming took 5 bases from V and 6 from J, leaving 16 bases between them. The CDR3 extends over 13 amino acids.

The chain uses TRBV19 and TRBJ1-1; TRBD1 might be the D (6 bases). The germline V gene encodes CDR1 LNHDA and CDR2 SQIVND (reference sequence). V gave up 5 bases and J gave up 0 bases, with 13 bases separating them. This CDR3 has 15 residues. The CDR3, as DNA: TGTGCCAGTAGTGGCCGGGACACCATGAACACTGAAGCTTTCTTT. This gives the protein CASSGRDTMNTEAFF.

This clone was observed a few times. The chain carries TRBV13 and TRBJ2-5, with 8 bases matching TRBD2. The V segment lost 0 bases and the J segment 2 bases; nucleotides outside the gene matches: 5. Per the germline V gene, CDR1 is PRHDT and CDR2 is FYEKMQ (reference sequence). This CDR3 is built from 16 residues. CDR3 loop: CASSLGLADTQETQYF. CDR3 nucleotide sequence: TGTGCCAGCAGCTTAGGACTAGCGGATACACAAGAGACCCAGTACTTC.

This chain uses TRBV6-5 with TRBJ1-1; D remains ambiguous. CDR3 length: 15 residues. V was trimmed by 5 bases and J by 5 bases, leaving 18 bases between them. The germline V gene encodes CDR1 MNHEY and CDR2 SVGAGI. CDR3 residues: CASSPTTGYPTEAFF. The CDR3, as DNA: TGTGCCAGCAGTCCCACCACGGGCTACCCAACTGAAGCTTTCTTT.

The gene calls are TRBV27 and TRBJ2-3; no definite D call. Germline V CDR1 and CDR2: MNHEY, SMNVEV (reference sequence). V dropped 3 bases and J dropped 3 bases, with 10 bases sitting between them. The CDR3 consists of 14 residues. The CDR3 nucleotides are TGTGCCAGCAGTTTTAGGGCTAGAACAGATACGCAGTATTTT. Translation: CASSFRARTDTQYF.

V is TRBV6-5 and J is TRBJ2-1; the match to TRBD2 covers 13 bases. After removal of 6 bases from V and 8 bases from J, the junction contained 7 bases not matched to a gene. Germline V gives CDR1 MNHEY, CDR2 SVGAGI. The CDR3 is made up of 15 amino acids. CDR3 in DNA: TGTGCCAGCAGACGAGGACTAGCGGGAGTCCATGAGCAGTTCTTC. It yields the protein CASRRGLAGVHEQFF.

The V gene is TRBV7-9, the J gene TRBJ2-7; possibly TRBD2 for D (6 bases). Trimming took 5 bases from V and 1 from J, leaving 12 bases between them. CDR1 is SEHNR and CDR2 is FQNEAQ in the germline V gene (reference sequence). This CDR3 has 14 amino acids. The CDR3 nucleotides are TGTGCCAGCAGCCGTAGAGGAGGGTCCTACGAGCAGTACTTC. Translation: CASSRRGGSYEQYF.

This chain uses TRBV6-4 with TRBJ1-2; D is ambiguous. The V gene's germline CDR1 is MRHNA and CDR2 SNTAGT. This CDR3 is built from 14 residues. Trimming cost V 2 bases and J 5 bases, with 12 bases left between them. CDR3 in DNA: TGTGCCAGCAGTGACCCCGACCGATTATATGGCTACACCTTC. It yields the protein CASSDPDRLYGYTF.

In this sample, this clone turned up once. The CDR3 bases are TGTGCCAGCAGCCCCACAGGGGAAACCTACAATGAGCAGTTCTTC. Translating it yields CASSPTGETYNEQFF. The rearrangement uses TRBV5-6 and TRBJ2-1; 7 nucleotides align to TRBD1. CDR1 SGHDT and CDR2 YYEEEE come from the germline V gene. V was pared by 4 bases and J by 2 bases, with 6 bases of the junction left unmatched. The CDR3 has 15 residues.

The genes are TRBV29-1 and TRBJ1-1; no firm D call. The CDR3 covers 15 residues. CDR1 SQVTM and CDR2 ANQGSEA come from the germline V gene. The germline V and J ends were trimmed by 4 bases and 2 bases, with 17 bases remaining between them. The CDR3 DNA sequence: TGCAGCGTTGCTTTCATGGATCCTCCTAACACTGAAGCTTTCTTT. Translated: CSVAFMDPPNTEAFF.

This chain links TRBV15 with TRBJ1-2; unclear D gene. Trimming removed 0 bases at V and 8 bases at J, with 22 bases between. Germline lookup yields CDR1 LNHNV and CDR2 YYDKDF (reference sequence). The CDR3 loop spans 17 amino acids. CDR3 bases: TGTGCCACCAGCAGAGAAGGTCGTGGGGAACCAAGCTTGGGCTACACCTTC. It encodes CATSREGRGEPSLGYTF.

The chain combines TRBV7-9 with TRBJ1-6; D perhaps matches TRBD1 (5 bases). The germline gives CDR1 SEHNR, CDR2 FQNEAQ (reference sequence). Trimming cost V 5 bases and J 7 bases, with 12 bases left between them. This CDR3 contains 14 residues. For the CDR3, the DNA is TGTGCCAGCAGCGTCGACAGCAGAAATTCACCCCTCCACTTT. This codes for CASSVDSRNSPLHF.

The V call is TRBV7-6, the J call TRBJ2-3, with 7 bases aligning to TRBD1. The CDR3 has 17 amino acids. Germline CDR1 reads SGHVS; CDR2 reads FNYEAQ. The junction had 7 bases not matched to a gene; V was cut back by 1 base and J by 0 bases. CDR3 in amino acids: CASSLGPPGQSTDTQYF. Here the CDR3 DNA reads TGTGCCAGCAGCTTAGGGCCCCCGGGACAGAGCACAGATACGCAGTATTTT. The full variable domain, in which reference TRBV7-6 and TRBJ2-3 provide the parts outside the CDR3, is GAGVSQSPRYKVTKRGQDVALRCDPISGHVSLYWYRQALGQGPEFLTYFNYEAQQDKSGLPNDRFSAERPEGSISTLTIQRTEQRDSAMYRCASSLGPPGQSTDTQYFGPGTRLTVL.